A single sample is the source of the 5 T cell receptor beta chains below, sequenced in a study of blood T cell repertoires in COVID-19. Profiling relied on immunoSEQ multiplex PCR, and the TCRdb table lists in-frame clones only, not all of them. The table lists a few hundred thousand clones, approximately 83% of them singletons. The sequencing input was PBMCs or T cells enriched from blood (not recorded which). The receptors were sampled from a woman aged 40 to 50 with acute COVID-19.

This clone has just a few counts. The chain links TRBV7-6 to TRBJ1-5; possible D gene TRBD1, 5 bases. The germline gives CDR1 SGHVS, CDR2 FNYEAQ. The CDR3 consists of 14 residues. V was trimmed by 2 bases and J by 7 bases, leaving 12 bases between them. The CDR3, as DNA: TGTGCCAGCAGCTTATTGGGCAGGGCCCAGCCCCAGCATTTT. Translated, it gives CASSLLGRAQPQHF.

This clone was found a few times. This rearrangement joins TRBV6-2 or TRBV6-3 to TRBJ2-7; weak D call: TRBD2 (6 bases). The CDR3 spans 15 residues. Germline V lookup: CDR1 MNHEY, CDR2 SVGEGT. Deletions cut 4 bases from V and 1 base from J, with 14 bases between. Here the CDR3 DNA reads TGTGCCAGCAGTTTACGGGGGATTGGATCCTACGAGCAGTACTTC. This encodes CASSLRGIGSYEQYF.

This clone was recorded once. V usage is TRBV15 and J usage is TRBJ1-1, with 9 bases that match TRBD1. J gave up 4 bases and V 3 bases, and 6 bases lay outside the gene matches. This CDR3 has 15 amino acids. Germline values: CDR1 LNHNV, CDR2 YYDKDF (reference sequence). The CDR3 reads CATSSKTGGSTEAFF. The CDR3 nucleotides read TGTGCCACCAGCAGTAAGACAGGGGGGAGCACTGAAGCTTTCTTT.

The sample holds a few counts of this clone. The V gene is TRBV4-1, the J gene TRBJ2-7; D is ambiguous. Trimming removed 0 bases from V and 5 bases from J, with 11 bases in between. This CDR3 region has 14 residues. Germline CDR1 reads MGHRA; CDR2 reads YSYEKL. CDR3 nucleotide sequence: TGCGCCAGCAGCCAAGAGGGTACGAGGAACGAGCAGTACTTC. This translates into CASSQEGTRNEQYF.

The CDR3 loop reads CASSQDSASGSQNEQYF. The CDR3 DNA reads as TGTGCCAGCAGCCAAGATTCGGCTAGCGGGAGTCAGAACGAGCAGTACTTC. The rearrangement uses TRBV4-2 and TRBJ2-7, with TRBD2 matching over 10 bases. The germline V gene has CDR1 LGHNA and CDR2 YNFKEQ. This CDR3 region has 17 residues. V was clipped by 0 bases and J by 5 bases; unmatched bases: 10.